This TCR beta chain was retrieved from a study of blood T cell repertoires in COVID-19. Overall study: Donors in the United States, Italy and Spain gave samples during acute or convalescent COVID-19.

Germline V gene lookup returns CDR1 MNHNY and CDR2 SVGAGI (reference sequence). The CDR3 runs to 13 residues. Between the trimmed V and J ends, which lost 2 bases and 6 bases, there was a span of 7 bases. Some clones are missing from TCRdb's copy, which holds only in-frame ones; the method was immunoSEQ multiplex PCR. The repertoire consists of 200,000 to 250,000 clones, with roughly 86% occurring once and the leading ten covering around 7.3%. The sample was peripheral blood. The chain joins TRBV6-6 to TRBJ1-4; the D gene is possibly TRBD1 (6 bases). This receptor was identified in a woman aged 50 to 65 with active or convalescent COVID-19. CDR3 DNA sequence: TGTGCCAGCAGTTACCGGACAGATGAAAAACTGTTTTTT. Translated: CASSYRTDEKLFF.